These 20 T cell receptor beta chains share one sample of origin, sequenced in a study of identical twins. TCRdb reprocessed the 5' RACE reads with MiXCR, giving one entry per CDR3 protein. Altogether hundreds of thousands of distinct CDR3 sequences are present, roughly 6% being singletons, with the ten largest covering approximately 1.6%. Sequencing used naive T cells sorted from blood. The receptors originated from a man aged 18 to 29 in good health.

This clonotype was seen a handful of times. This CDR3 is CATSDLQNGGGSNEQFF. The CDR3 DNA reads TGTGCCACCAGTGATTTGCAAAATGGTGGCGGCTCCAATGAGCAGTTCTTC. The chain uses TRBV24-1 and TRBJ2-1; D remains unclear. The V end lost 0 bases, the J end lost 6 bases, and 17 bases lay between the germline ends. Germline V gene sequence: CDR1 KGHDR, CDR2 SFDVKD. CDR3 length: 17 residues.

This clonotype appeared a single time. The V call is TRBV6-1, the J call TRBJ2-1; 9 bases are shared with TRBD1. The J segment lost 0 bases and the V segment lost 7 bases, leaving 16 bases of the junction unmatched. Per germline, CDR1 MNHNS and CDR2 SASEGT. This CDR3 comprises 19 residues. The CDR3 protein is CASIRDRANRPSSYNEQFF. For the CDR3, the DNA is TGTGCCAGCATCCGGGACAGGGCTAATCGCCCGAGCTCCTACAATGAGCAGTTCTTC.

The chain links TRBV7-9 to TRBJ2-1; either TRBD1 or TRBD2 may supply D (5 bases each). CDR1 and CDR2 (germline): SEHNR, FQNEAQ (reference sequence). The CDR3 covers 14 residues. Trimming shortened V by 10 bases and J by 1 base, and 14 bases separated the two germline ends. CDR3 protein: CAIPGATSYNEQFF. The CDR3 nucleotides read TGTGCCATCCCCGGGGCGACTTCCTACAATGAGCAGTTCTTC.

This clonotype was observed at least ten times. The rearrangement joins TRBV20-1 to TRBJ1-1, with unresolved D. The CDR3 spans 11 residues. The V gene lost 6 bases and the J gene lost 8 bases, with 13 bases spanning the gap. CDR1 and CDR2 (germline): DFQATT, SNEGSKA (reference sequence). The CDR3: CSARRGQEAFF. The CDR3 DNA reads TGCAGTGCCAGGAGAGGTCAAGAAGCTTTCTTT.

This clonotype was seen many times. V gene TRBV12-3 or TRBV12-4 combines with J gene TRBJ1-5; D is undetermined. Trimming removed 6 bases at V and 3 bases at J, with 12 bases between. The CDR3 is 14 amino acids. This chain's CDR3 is CASSLDGINQPQHF. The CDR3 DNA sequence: TGTGCCAGCAGCCTTGACGGTATCAATCAGCCCCAGCATTTT.

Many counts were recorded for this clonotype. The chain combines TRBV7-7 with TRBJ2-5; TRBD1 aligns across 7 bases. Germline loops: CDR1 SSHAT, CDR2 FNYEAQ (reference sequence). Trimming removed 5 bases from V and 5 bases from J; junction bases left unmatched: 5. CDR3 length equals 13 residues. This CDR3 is CASSDRVEETQYF. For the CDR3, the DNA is TGTGCCAGCAGCGACAGGGTGGAGGAGACCCAGTACTTC.

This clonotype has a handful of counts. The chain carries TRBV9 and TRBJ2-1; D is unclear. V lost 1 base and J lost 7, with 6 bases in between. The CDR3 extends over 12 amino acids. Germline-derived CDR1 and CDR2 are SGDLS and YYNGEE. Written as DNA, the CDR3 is TGTGCCAGCAGCGTACCCCCGAATGAGCAGTTCTTC. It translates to CASSVPPNEQFF.

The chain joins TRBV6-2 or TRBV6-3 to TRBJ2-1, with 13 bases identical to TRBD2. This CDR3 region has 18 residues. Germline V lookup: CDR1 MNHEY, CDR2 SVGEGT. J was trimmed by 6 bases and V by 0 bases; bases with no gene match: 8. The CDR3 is CASSYSIGGLAGVNEQFF. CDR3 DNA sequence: TGTGCCAGCAGTTACTCGATCGGCGGACTAGCGGGAGTCAATGAGCAGTTCTTC.

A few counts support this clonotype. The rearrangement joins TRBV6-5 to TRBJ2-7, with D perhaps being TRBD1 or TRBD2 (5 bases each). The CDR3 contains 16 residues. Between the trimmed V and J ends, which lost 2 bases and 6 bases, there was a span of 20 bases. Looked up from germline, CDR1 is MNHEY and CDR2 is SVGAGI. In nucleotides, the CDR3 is TGTGCCAGCAGTTACAAAGCCGGGACGATTAGTCTCGAGCAGTACTTC. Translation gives CASSYKAGTISLEQYF.

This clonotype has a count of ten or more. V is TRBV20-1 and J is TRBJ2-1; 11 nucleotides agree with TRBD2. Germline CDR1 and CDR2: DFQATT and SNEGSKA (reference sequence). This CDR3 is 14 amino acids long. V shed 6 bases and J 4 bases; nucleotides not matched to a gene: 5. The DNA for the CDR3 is TGCAGTGCAATAGCGGGAGGGCCTTACAATGAGCAGTTCTTC. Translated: CSAIAGGPYNEQFF.

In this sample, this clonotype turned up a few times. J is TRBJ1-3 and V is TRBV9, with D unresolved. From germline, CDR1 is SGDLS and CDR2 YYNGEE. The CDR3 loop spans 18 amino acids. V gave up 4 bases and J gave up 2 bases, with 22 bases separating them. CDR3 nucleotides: TGTGCCAGCAGCACCCCCCGGCCGGGCAGGCAAACTGGAAACACCATATATTTT. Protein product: CASSTPRPGRQTGNTIYF.

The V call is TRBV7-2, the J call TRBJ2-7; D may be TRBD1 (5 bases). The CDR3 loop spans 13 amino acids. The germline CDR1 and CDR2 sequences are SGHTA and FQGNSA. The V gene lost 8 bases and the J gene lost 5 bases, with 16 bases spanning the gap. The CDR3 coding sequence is TGTGCCAGCCTAAAGGGGAATTCCCACGAGCAGTACTTC. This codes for CASLKGNSHEQYF.

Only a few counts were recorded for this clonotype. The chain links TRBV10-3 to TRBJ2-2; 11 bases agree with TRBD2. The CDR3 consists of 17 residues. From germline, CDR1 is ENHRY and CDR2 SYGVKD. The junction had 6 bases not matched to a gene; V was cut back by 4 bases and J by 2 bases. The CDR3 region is CAISVTSGSLNTGELFF. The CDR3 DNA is TGTGCCATCAGTGTAACTAGCGGGAGTTTAAACACCGGGGAGCTGTTTTTT.

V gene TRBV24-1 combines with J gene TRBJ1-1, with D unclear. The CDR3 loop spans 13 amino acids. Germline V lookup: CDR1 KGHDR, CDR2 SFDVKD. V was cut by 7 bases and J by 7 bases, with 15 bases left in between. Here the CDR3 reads CATRGTGDGEAFF. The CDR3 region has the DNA TGTGCCACCAGGGGCACTGGGGATGGTGAAGCTTTCTTT.

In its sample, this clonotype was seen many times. The CDR3 loop is CASSLNGYAYGYTF. DNA of the CDR3: TGTGCCAGCAGCTTAAACGGGTACGCCTATGGCTACACCTTC. The rearrangement joins TRBV7-9 to TRBJ1-2; D ambiguous. The CDR3 runs to 14 residues. V lost 2 bases, J lost 4 bases, and 11 bases lay in between. Germline V CDR1 and CDR2: SEHNR, FQNEAQ (reference sequence).

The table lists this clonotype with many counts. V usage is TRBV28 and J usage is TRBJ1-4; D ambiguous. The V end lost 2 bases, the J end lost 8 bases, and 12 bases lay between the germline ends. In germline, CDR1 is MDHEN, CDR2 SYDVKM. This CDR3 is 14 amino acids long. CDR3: CASSLGFLREKLFF. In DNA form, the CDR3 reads TGTGCCAGCAGTTTAGGATTTCTAAGAGAAAAACTGTTTTTT.

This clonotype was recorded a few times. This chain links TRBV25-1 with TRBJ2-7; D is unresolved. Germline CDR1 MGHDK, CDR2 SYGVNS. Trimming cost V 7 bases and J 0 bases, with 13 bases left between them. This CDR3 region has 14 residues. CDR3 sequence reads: CASTRPGFSYEQYF. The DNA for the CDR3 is TGTGCCAGCACCCGACCCGGGTTCTCCTACGAGCAGTACTTC.

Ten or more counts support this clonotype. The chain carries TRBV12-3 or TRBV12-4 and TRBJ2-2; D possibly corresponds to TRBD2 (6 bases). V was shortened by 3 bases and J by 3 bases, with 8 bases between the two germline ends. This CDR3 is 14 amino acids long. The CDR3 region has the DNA TGTGCCAGCAGTTTCGGAGGGTACACCGGGGAGCTGTTTTTT. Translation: CASSFGGYTGELFF.

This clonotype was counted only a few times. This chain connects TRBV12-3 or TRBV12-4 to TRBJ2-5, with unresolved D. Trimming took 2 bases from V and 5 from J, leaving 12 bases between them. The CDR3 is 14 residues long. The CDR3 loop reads CASSLTRSPETQYF. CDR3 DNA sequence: TGTGCCAGCAGTTTAACCCGGAGTCCGGAGACCCAGTACTTC.

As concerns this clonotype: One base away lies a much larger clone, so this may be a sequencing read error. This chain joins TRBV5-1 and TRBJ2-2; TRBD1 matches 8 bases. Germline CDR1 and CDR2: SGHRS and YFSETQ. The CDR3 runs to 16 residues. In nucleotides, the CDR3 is TGCGCCAGCAGCGGGGGGACAGGAATTAACACCGAGGAGCTGTTTTTT. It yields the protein CASSGGTGINTEELFF.